This T cell receptor beta chain was sequenced in a study of shared clonotypes between healthy human individuals. To note about this clone: Other DNA sequences in this specimen translate into the identical CDR3.

The CDR3 length is 16 residues. CDR1 is SGHTA, CDR2 FQGTGA, per germline. Trimming took 3 bases from V and 4 from J; bases not matched to a gene: 6. The table came from immunoSEQ multiplex PCR; TCRdb's copy has only in-frame clones and leaves some out. The table shows over a million clones, with about 84% occurring only once. The sequence derives from a man in his late teens or twenties in good health. Some clones in this sample may be carry-over from other donors' samples. The chain recombines TRBV7-3 with TRBJ2-2; 9 positions match TRBD1. The sequencing sample was made of memory CD4+ T cells from PBMCs. As to subset: CD45RA-negative fraction. The CDR3 sequence is CASSLPGQGTTGELFF. The CDR3 bases are TGTGCCAGCAGCTTGCCAGGACAGGGGACCACCGGGGAGCTGTTTTTT.